The clone carrying this T cell receptor (beta chain) was seen at least ten times. The data stem from a study of CD8+CD57+ T cells in acquired aplastic anemia. Genomic DNA acted as the template from which TCR beta VDJ combination and CDR3 sequence profiling were carried out. One entry per CDR3 protein results from TCRdb running MiXCR on the reads. Among around 200,000 distinct CDR3 sequences listed, over 60% were seen once. The sequence was obtained from a human donor in good health. The specimen sequenced was sorted CD4+, CD8+, or CD8+CD57+ T cells (not recorded which) from PBMCs.

The CDR3 reads CASSISTNEQFF. The CDR3 bases are TGTGCCAGCAGCATCTCTACCAATGAGCAGTTCTTC. This sequence joins TRBV7-9 and TRBJ2-1; no reliable D call. CDR1 is SEHNR, CDR2 FQNEAQ, per germline (reference sequence). The length of the CDR3 is 12 residues. Trimming removed 5 bases at V and 6 bases at J, with 8 bases between.